The 20 T cell receptor beta chains given below trace back to one sample, sequenced in a study of Tregs in tolerant kidney transplant recipients. Produced via immunoSEQ multiplex PCR; TCRdb's table is partial and in-frame only. The sample consists of 60,000 or so clones, 80% to 90% of them appearing once. This sample comprised Tregs from blood, obtained before the transplant. The receptors were sampled from a human donor who received a combined kidney and bone marrow transplant.

This chain links TRBV7-2 with TRBJ1-1; D is ambiguous. Trimming took off 5 bases at V and 0 bases at J, with 7 bases between the two ends. CDR1 SGHTA and CDR2 FQGNSA come from the germline V gene. The CDR3 is 13 residues long. The CDR3 spells CASSRVMNTEAFF. The DNA of the CDR3 is TGTGCCAGCAGCCGAGTAATGAACACTGAAGCTTTCTTT.

The rearrangement uses TRBV29-1 and TRBJ2-2; D possibly corresponds to TRBD1 (5 bases). Germline CDR1 SQVTM, CDR2 ANQGSEA. This CDR3 is 13 amino acids long. With 3 bases removed from V and 4 bases from J, the gap between germline ends came to 9 bases. The CDR3, as DNA: TGCAGCGTTGACAGGGCTCGCACCGGGGAGCTGTTTTTT. It yields the protein CSVDRARTGELFF.

This clone showed up just a few times. The chain employs TRBV6-6 and TRBJ1-3, with D uncertain. Germline values: CDR1 MNHNY, CDR2 SVGAGI (reference sequence). The CDR3 has 14 residues. Trimming removed 5 bases at V and 4 bases at J, with 12 bases between. The CDR3 DNA sequence: TGTGCCAGCAGTGGCGGCCTTCTCGGAAACACCATATATTTT. The encoded protein is CASSGGLLGNTIYF.

The J gene is TRBJ1-2, the V gene TRBV6-5, with D possibly being TRBD1 (5 bases). Germline CDR1 and CDR2: MNHEY and SVGAGI. V was trimmed by 2 bases and J by 2 bases, leaving 9 bases between them. The CDR3 spans 14 residues. The CDR3 DNA reads TGTGCCAGCAGTTACGGGACGGACAACTATGGCTACACCTTC. Its translation: CASSYGTDNYGYTF.

This chain connects TRBV6-5 to TRBJ2-7; 10 bases line up with TRBD2. V shed 6 bases, J shed 2 bases, and the junction held 7 bases outside the gene matches. This CDR3 is 15 amino acids long. Looked up from germline, CDR1 is MNHEY and CDR2 is SVGAGI. CDR3 residues: CASSRGLAETYEQYF. CDR3 DNA: TGTGCCAGCAGCCGTGGACTAGCGGAAACCTACGAGCAGTACTTC.

The rearrangement uses TRBV5-1 and TRBJ1-1, with D perhaps TRBD1 (5 bases). The ends were cut back, 0 bases at V and 1 base at J, with 7 bases in the middle. The CDR3 extends over 14 amino acids. The germline gives CDR1 SGHRS, CDR2 YFSETQ. As DNA, the CDR3 is TGCGCCAGCAGCTTGGCAGGGACGAACACTGAAGCTTTCTTT. It specifies CASSLAGTNTEAFF.

This chain connects TRBV4-3 to TRBJ2-4, with a possible D match to TRBD2 (5 bases). The germline CDR1 and CDR2 sequences are LGHNA and YSLEER. CDR3 length: 19 amino acids. The germline V and J ends were trimmed by 2 bases and 0 bases, with 20 bases remaining between them. The CDR3 reads CASSQYSTPDLLAKNIQYF. The CDR3 coding sequence is TGCGCCAGCAGCCAATACTCGACTCCGGACTTACTAGCCAAAAACATTCAGTACTTC.

J is TRBJ2-3 and V is TRBV10-1; D uncertain. Germline CDR1 WNHNN, CDR2 SYGVQD (reference sequence). This CDR3 has 15 amino acids. V lost 0 bases and J lost 4, with 11 bases in between. The CDR3 DNA follows: TGCGCCAGCAGTGAGTCGGCATCCCGGCCAGATACGCAGTATTTT. Amino acids: CASSESASRPDTQYF.

V and J are TRBV5-1 and TRBJ2-5; 14 nucleotides agree with TRBD2. Losses at the gene ends were 4 bases for V and 2 bases for J; bases not matched to a gene: 7. This CDR3 region has 17 residues. CDR1 and CDR2 from the germline V gene are SGHRS and YFSETQ. The CDR3 nucleotides read TGCGCCAGCAGCCCCGGACTAGCGGGGGGCATACAAGAGACCCAGTACTTC. Its translation is CASSPGLAGGIQETQYF.

The sample holds a few counts of this clone. The V and J genes are TRBV6-1 and TRBJ2-7; D is unresolved. The V gene lost 1 base and the J gene lost 2 bases, with 9 bases spanning the gap. The CDR3 is 14 residues long. The germline CDR1 and CDR2 sequences are MNHNS and SASEGT. The CDR3, as DNA: TGTGCCAGCAGTGAAGTTTGGATTACCTACGAGCAGTACTTC. As protein: CASSEVWITYEQYF.

In its sample, this clone was seen a few times. The chain is built from TRBV7-2 and TRBJ1-3; D remains ambiguous. Between the trimmed V and J ends, which lost 2 bases and 0 bases, there was a span of 5 bases. Germline values: CDR1 SGHTA, CDR2 FQGNSA. This CDR3 region has 14 residues. The CDR3 nucleotides are TGTGCCAGCAGCTTATCCTCCTCTGGAAACACCATATATTTT. This sequence encodes CASSLSSSGNTIYF.

This clone was seen more than once but under ten times. In nucleotides, the CDR3 is TGTGCCAGCAGCCCCACCTTAACAGCACACAATGGCTACACCTTC. Encoded protein: CASSPTLTAHNGYTF. This chain connects TRBV6-5 to TRBJ1-2; no definite D call. Germline lookup yields CDR1 MNHEY and CDR2 SVGAGI. V gave up 6 bases and J gave up 6 bases, with 20 bases separating them. This CDR3 region has 15 residues.

The chain carries TRBV19 and TRBJ2-7, with 7 bases fitting TRBD2. The CDR3 length is 15 residues. V shed 7 bases and J 2 bases; nucleotides not matched to a gene: 11. Germline V gene sequence: CDR1 LNHDA, CDR2 SQIVND (reference sequence). The CDR3 loop is CASTSWSGVAYEQYF. CDR3 in DNA: TGTGCCAGTACTTCATGGAGCGGGGTAGCCTACGAGCAGTACTTC.

The chain links TRBV5-3 to TRBJ2-5; no clear D. TRBV5-3 is assigned to the ORF class and has an uncertain function. The CDR3 is 15 amino acids. V lost 0 bases and J lost 0, with 9 bases in between. The chain's CDR3 is CARSLGEEYQETQYF. CDR3 bases: TGTGCCAGAAGCTTGGGTGAAGAATACCAAGAGACCCAGTACTTC.

Concerning this clone: Other DNA sequences in this specimen translate into the identical CDR3. The chain couples TRBV7-6 to TRBJ2-5; tentatively, D is TRBD1 or TRBD2 (5 bases each). V dropped 1 base and J dropped 2 bases, with 17 bases sitting between them. CDR1 is SGHVS, CDR2 FNYEAQ, per germline. The CDR3 loop spans 17 amino acids. This CDR3 reads CASSLGVGVGNQETQYF. The DNA for the CDR3 is TGTGCCAGCAGCTTAGGGGTGGGGGTGGGCAATCAAGAGACCCAGTACTTC.

Turning to this clone: One junction end disagrees with the germline gene, perhaps due to a read error. The chain combines TRBV27 with TRBJ2-5; 10 positions agree with TRBD2. From germline, CDR1 is MNHEY and CDR2 SMNVEV (reference sequence). The CDR3 sequence is 15 residues long. The DNA of the CDR3 is TGTGCCAGCTCTGGACTAGCGGACGCGAAGGAGAGCCAGTACTTC. Protein sequence: CASSGLADAKESQYF.

This chain links TRBV14 with TRBJ2-3; D is unclear. Germline V lookup: CDR1 SGHDN, CDR2 FVKESK. The CDR3 totals 15 residues. V shed 0 bases and J shed 7 bases, with 14 bases lying between them. Written as DNA, the CDR3 is TGTGCCAGCAGCCAAGACACCCGACCCTCTAATACGCAGTATTTT. Protein product: CASSQDTRPSNTQYF.

The DNA for the CDR3 is TGTGCCAGTAGTACCCCTGGCCAGGGGCGCTCCTACAATGAGCAGTTCTTC. Its translation: CASSTPGQGRSYNEQFF. V usage is TRBV19 and J usage is TRBJ2-1; D is perhaps TRBD1 (6 bases). The CDR3 length is 17 residues. V lost 4 bases to trimming and J lost 0 bases, with 16 bases between them. The germline V gene encodes CDR1 LNHDA and CDR2 SQIVND (reference sequence).

The genes are TRBV9 and TRBJ2-7; TRBD2 aligns across 8 bases. Trimming at V came to 4 bases and at J to 3 bases, leaving 9 bases not matched to a gene. Germline loops: CDR1 SGDLS, CDR2 YYNGEE. This CDR3 has 15 residues. The CDR3 region is CASSSGASGLYEQYF. CDR3 bases: TGTGCCAGCAGCTCCGGGGCTAGCGGGCTCTACGAGCAGTACTTC.

The chain couples TRBV7-9 to TRBJ2-3, with D perhaps TRBD2 (6 bases). The V and J ends lost 5 bases and 0 bases respectively, with 21 bases between them. CDR3 length equals 18 residues. Germline CDR1 and CDR2: SEHNR and FQNEAQ (reference sequence). The CDR3 DNA follows: TGTGCCAGCAGCCCACTCAGGTGGGGACTCCCTAGCACAGATACGCAGTATTTT. Translating it yields CASSPLRWGLPSTDTQYF.